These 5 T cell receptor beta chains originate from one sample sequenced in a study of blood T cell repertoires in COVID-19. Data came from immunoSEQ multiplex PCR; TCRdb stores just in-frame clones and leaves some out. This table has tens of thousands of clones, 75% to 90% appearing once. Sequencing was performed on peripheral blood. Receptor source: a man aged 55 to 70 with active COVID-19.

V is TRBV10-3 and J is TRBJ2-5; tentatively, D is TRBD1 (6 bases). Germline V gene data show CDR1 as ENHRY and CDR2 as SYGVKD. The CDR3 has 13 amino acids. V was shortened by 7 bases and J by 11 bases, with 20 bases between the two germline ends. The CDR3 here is CAINPAAAGEQYF. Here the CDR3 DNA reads TGTGCCATCAACCCGGCGGCCGCAGGGGAGCAGTACTTC.

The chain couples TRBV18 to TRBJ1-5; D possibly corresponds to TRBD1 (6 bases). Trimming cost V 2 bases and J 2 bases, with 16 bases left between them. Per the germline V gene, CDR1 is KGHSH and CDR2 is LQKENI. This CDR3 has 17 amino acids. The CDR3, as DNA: TGTGCCAGCTCACCAGGTCCCGGGACATCCCGCAATCAGCCCCAGCATTTT. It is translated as CASSPGPGTSRNQPQHF.

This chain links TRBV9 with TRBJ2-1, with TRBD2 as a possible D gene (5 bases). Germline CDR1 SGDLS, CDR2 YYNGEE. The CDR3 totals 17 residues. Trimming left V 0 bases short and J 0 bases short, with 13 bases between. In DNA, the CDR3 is TGTGCCAGCAGCGTAGTCGCTAGCTGGGTCTCCTACAATGAGCAGTTCTTC. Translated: CASSVVASWVSYNEQFF.

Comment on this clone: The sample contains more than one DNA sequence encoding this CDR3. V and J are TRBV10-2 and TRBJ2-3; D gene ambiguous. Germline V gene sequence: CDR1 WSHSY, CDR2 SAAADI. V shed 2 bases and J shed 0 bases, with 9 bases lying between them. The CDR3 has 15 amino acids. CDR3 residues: CASSESPTSTDTQYF. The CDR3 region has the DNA TGCGCCAGCAGTGAGAGCCCTACTAGCACAGATACGCAGTATTTT.

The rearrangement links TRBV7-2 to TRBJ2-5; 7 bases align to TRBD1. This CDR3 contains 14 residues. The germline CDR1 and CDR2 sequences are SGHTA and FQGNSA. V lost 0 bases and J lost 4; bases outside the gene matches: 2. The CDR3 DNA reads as TGTGCCAGCAGCTTAGCGGCAGGGGGAGAGACCCAGTACTTC. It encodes CASSLAAGGETQYF.